This is a list of T cell receptor beta chains from one sample in a study of T cells in Graves' hyperthyroidism and ophthalmopathy. A single record per CDR3 protein comes from TCRdb applying MiXCR to the multiplex PCR reads. This table holds 300,000 to 350,000 distinct CDR3 sequences, 15% to 20% found once. The sequencing input was blood. These receptors were taken from a woman in her 40s with Graves' ophthalmopathy. Both conserved end residues are part of each CDR3. A D gene is named only where the DNA matches it firmly. A clone size is listed for some rows: how often the clone was seen (once, few, many), or a class if it is expanded.

v_gene: TRBV10-2
d_gene: .
j_gene: TRBJ2-5
abundance: many
CDR3nt: TGCGCCAGCAGACAGTCACCGCTTCAGACCCAGTACTTC
CDR3aa: CASRQSPLQTQYF

v_gene: TRBV20-1
d_gene: .
j_gene: TRBJ1-1
abundance: .
CDR3nt: TGCAGCAGAGGGGGGCGCACTGAAGCTTTCTTT
CDR3aa: CSRGGRTEAFF

v_gene: TRBV20-1
d_gene: TRBD1
j_gene: TRBJ1-2
abundance: few
CDR3nt: TGCAGTGCCCTCCGGACAGGGTGGCAATATGGCTACACCTTC
CDR3aa: CSALRTGWQYGYTF

v_gene: TRBV2
d_gene: .
j_gene: TRBJ2-4
abundance: many
CDR3nt: TGTGCCAGCAGTGAGCCGAGGAACATTCAGTACTTC
CDR3aa: CASSEPRNIQYF

v_gene: TRBV5-4
d_gene: .
j_gene: TRBJ2-7
abundance: many
CDR3nt: TGTGCCAGCAGCTTGGCCGGGAGTTTTTACGAGCAGTACTTC
CDR3aa: CASSLAGSFYEQYF

v_gene: TRBV28
d_gene: .
j_gene: TRBJ1-2
abundance: .
CDR3nt: TGTGCCAGCAGCCAAGACCGCCGATACTATGGCTACACCTTC
CDR3aa: CASSQDRRYYGYTF

v_gene: TRBV11-2
d_gene: .
j_gene: TRBJ1-2
abundance: many
CDR3nt: TGTGCCAGCAGCTTATACAGCACAGGGAACTATGGCTACACCTTC
CDR3aa: CASSLYSTGNYGYTF

v_gene: TRBV27
d_gene: .
j_gene: TRBJ2-7
abundance: many
CDR3nt: TGTGCCAGCAGTCCCGGACTCCCTGGGGACGAGCAGTACTTC
CDR3aa: CASSPGLPGDEQYF

v_gene: TRBV30
d_gene: TRBD1
j_gene: TRBJ2-7
abundance: many
CDR3nt: TGTGCCTGGAGACGCGACAGGGGCCCTCTCTATAACTACGAGCAGTACTTC
CDR3aa: CAWRRDRGPLYNYEQYF

v_gene: TRBV27
d_gene: TRBD1
j_gene: TRBJ1-1
abundance: many
CDR3nt: TGTGCCAGCAGTTTTTCACAGGGGATCCCTTTCTTT
CDR3aa: CASSFSQGIPFF

v_gene: TRBV30
d_gene: .
j_gene: TRBJ2-5
abundance: many
CDR3nt: TGTGCCTGGAGTGCTCACAGCGGTTTGGAGACCCAGTACTTC
CDR3aa: CAWSAHSGLETQYF

v_gene: TRBV11-2
d_gene: .
j_gene: TRBJ1-1
abundance: .
CDR3nt: TGTGCCAGCAGCTTATTTTTTAGGATGAGCACTGAAGCTTTCTTT
CDR3aa: CASSLFFRMSTEAFF

v_gene: TRBV12-3/TRBV12-4
d_gene: .
j_gene: TRBJ2-7
abundance: .
CDR3nt: TGTGCCAGCAGTCAATCCCGGGATCTCAAAAGGGAGCAGTACTTC
CDR3aa: CASSQSRDLKREQYF

v_gene: TRBV6-1
d_gene: .
j_gene: TRBJ2-7
abundance: .
CDR3nt: TGTGCCAGCAGGGGCCGGGACACAAGCTACGAGCAGTACTTC
CDR3aa: CASRGRDTSYEQYF